One and the same sample provided the 3 T cell receptor beta chains below, sequenced in a study of spatial heterogeneity in lung cancer. Time point indicated: sample taken at primary tumor resection. TCRdb processed the 5' RACE reads anew with MiXCR; each CDR3 protein has one entry. The sample has about 38,000 distinct CDR3 sequences; around 7.5% are singletons. The material sequenced was PBMCs, taken at surgery. The receptors shown here come from a male donor with early-stage non-small cell lung cancer.

The CDR3 protein is CASSSGLKETQYF. The CDR3 DNA sequence: TGTGCCAGCAGCTCGGGACTAAAAGAGACCCAGTACTTC. The rearrangement uses TRBV7-6 and TRBJ2-5; TRBD2 matches at 7 bases. CDR1 and CDR2 (germline): SGHVS, FNYEAQ. Trimming took 4 bases from V and 3 from J; bases not matched to a gene: 2. There are 13 residues in the CDR3.

V and J are TRBV7-8 and TRBJ2-7; 7 bases map to TRBD1. The junction had 7 bases not matched to a gene; V was cut back by 5 bases and J by 6 bases. The CDR3 runs 13 residues. CDR1 and CDR2 (germline): SGHVS, FQNEAQ. The CDR3 DNA is TGTGCCAGCAGCGCAGGACAGGCCTTCGAGCAGTACGTC. Its protein is CASSAGQAFEQYV.

At least ten counts were recorded for this clonotype. The V gene is TRBV20-1, the J gene TRBJ1-5, with D possibly matching TRBD1 (6 bases). Germline V gene lookup returns CDR1 DFQATT and CDR2 SNEGSKA (reference sequence). The V end was cut by 3 bases, the J end by 6 bases, with 15 bases between. The CDR3 contains 14 residues. CDR3 nucleotides: TGCAGTGCTAGCGTCGGGGGCGGGGGTCAGCCCCAGCATTTT. It codes for CSASVGGGGQPQHF.